The next 10 T cell receptor beta chains were all read from a single sample in a study of blood T cell repertoires in COVID-19. The assay was immunoSEQ multiplex PCR, and TCRdb's table has in-frame clones only and misses some. The repertoire holds 350,000 or so clones, around 88% seen once, with roughly 3% in the top ten. The sequencing sample was made of peripheral blood. The receptors come from a young man with active or convalescent COVID-19.

The chain uses TRBV4-1 and TRBJ2-1; 11 nucleotides line up with TRBD2. V was pared by 1 base and J by 5 bases, with 7 bases of the junction left unmatched. There are 17 residues in the CDR3. CDR1 and CDR2 from the germline V gene are MGHRA and YSYEKL. The CDR3 nucleotides read TGCGCCAGCAGCCAAGGCTATAGCGGGGGGGCACACAATGAGCAGTTCTTC. This codes for CASSQGYSGGAHNEQFF.

The genes are TRBV19 and TRBJ2-4, with 13 bases matching TRBD2. The trim removed 5 bases at V and 9 bases at J, leaving 10 bases unmatched. The V gene's germline CDR1 is LNHDA and CDR2 SQIVND (reference sequence). The CDR3 is made up of 16 amino acids. For the CDR3, the DNA is TGTGCCAGTAGTTTAGGACTAGCGGGGGCGGCGGGCATTCAGTACTTC. As protein: CASSLGLAGAAGIQYF.

Comments on this clone: The sample carries other DNA sequences with the same CDR3. V is TRBV30 and J is TRBJ1-4; D is uncertain. The CDR3 has 13 residues. Germline lookup yields CDR1 GTSNPN and CDR2 SVGIG (reference sequence). Trimming shortened V by 0 bases and J by 4 bases, and 6 bases separated the two germline ends. CDR3 residues: CAWSVRGNEKLFF. The CDR3 coding sequence is TGTGCCTGGAGTGTACGGGGTAATGAAAAACTGTTTTTT.

The chain carries TRBV5-1 and TRBJ2-1; TRBD2 might be the D (6 bases). Germline CDR1 SGHRS, CDR2 YFSETQ. There are 17 residues in the CDR3. V was clipped by 2 bases and J by 0 bases, with 15 bases between them. The CDR3 bases are TGCGCCAGCAGCTTTGGTATACGGGAGTACTCCTACAATGAGCAGTTCTTC. Its translation: CASSFGIREYSYNEQFF.

The V call is TRBV6-2 or TRBV6-3, the J call TRBJ2-3; a possible D gene is TRBD1 (6 bases). CDR1 and CDR2 (germline): MNHEY, SVGEGT. Trimming shortened V by 5 bases and J by 4 bases, and 13 bases separated the two germline ends. The CDR3 spans 14 residues. The chain's CDR3 is CASSLDRPADTQYF. CDR3 DNA sequence: TGTGCCAGCAGTCTTGACAGGCCGGCAGATACGCAGTATTTT.

V is TRBV7-2 and J is TRBJ1-5; D remains unclear. Looked up from germline, CDR1 is SGHTA and CDR2 is FQGNSA. This CDR3 comprises 13 residues. The V end lost 3 bases, the J end lost 7 bases, and 10 bases lay between the germline ends. The CDR3 region is CASSFVREQPQHF. DNA for the CDR3: TGTGCCAGCAGCTTTGTGAGGGAACAGCCCCAGCATTTT.

The chain is built from TRBV6-5 and TRBJ2-7; D is possibly TRBD1 (6 bases). Germline lookup yields CDR1 MNHEY and CDR2 SVGAGI. The CDR3 is 15 amino acids. With 0 bases removed from V and 1 base from J, the gap between germline ends came to 10 bases. CDR3 nucleotide sequence: TGTGCCAGCAGTTACTCGACAGGCCCATCCTACGAGCAGTACTTC. Translated, it gives CASSYSTGPSYEQYF.

The chain is built from TRBV28 and TRBJ1-5; D ambiguous. Germline CDR1 and CDR2: MDHEN and SYDVKM. CDR3 length: 15 amino acids. With 3 bases removed from V and 2 bases from J, the gap between germline ends came to 11 bases. CDR3 region: CASSFATRRNQPQHF. The CDR3 bases are TGTGCCAGCAGTTTCGCGACTCGACGCAATCAGCCCCAGCATTTT.

This chain joins TRBV5-6 and TRBJ1-1; TRBD1 might be the D (6 bases). The CDR3 consists of 12 residues. Germline V gene data show CDR1 as SGHDT and CDR2 as YYEEEE. Deletions cut 4 bases from V and 10 bases from J, with 14 bases between. The CDR3 DNA sequence: TGTGCCAGCAGCCACCAGGGGCGGGTAGCTTTCTTT. This sequence encodes CASSHQGRVAFF.

V is TRBV6-1 and J is TRBJ2-3; D gene unclear. Trimming left V 1 base short and J 6 bases short, with 5 bases between. The CDR3 runs 12 residues. Germline loops: CDR1 MNHNS, CDR2 SASEGT. For the CDR3, the DNA is TGTGCCAGCAGTGAAGTGGAGGATACGCAGTATTTT. Amino acids: CASSEVEDTQYF.